This T cell receptor beta chain was captured by sequencing in a study of identical twins. With respect to this clonotype: What it recognizes is unknown.

Study-level results: Sequences that were beta out-of-frame showed weaker excess twin sharing.

Template switching, a step in the protocol, added a universal primer site, and cDNA carried unique molecular identifiers. TCRdb recomputed calls from the 5' RACE reads with MiXCR, one row per CDR3 protein. The sample has about 1.7 million distinct CDR3 sequences, around 33% seen once. Sequences were obtained from cord blood. This sequence originates from a newborn girl in good health.

CDR3 coding DNA: TGCGCCAGCAGCTACGGGGGGACAAATCAGCCCCAGCATTTT. Its protein is CASSYGGTNQPQHF. The gene calls are TRBV5-1 and TRBJ1-5; possible D gene TRBD1, 6 bases. CDR1 and CDR2 (germline): SGHRS, YFSETQ. Between the trimmed V and J ends, which lost 3 bases and 4 bases, there was a span of 11 bases. This CDR3 spans 14 amino acids.